The sequence of this T cell receptor (beta chain) was determined in a study of blood T cells in healthy people across ages. The draw of peripheral blood yielded ten milliliters from each donor. Isolated PBMCs totaled at least 7 million in each sample. This clonotype has a handful of counts. PCR was performed a second time for about 7 to 12 cycles using a sample-barcoded 5' primer and a J-beta primer mix. Each CDR3 protein is one row after TCRdb ran MiXCR on the 5' RACE reads. The sample lists around 1.7 million distinct CDR3 sequences; roughly 30% were seen once. The sequence was obtained from a woman aged 25 to 39 in good health. The sequenced material came from blood.

CDR3 in DNA: TGCGCCAGCAGCCAAAATACGGGACTAGCGACAGATACGCAGTATTTT. It is translated as CASSQNTGLATDTQYF. The chain employs TRBV4-1 and TRBJ2-3; the match to TRBD2 covers 10 bases. Per germline, CDR1 MGHRA and CDR2 YSYEKL. The CDR3 runs 16 residues. With 2 bases clipped from V and 3 bases from J, the junction kept 5 bases outside the gene matches.